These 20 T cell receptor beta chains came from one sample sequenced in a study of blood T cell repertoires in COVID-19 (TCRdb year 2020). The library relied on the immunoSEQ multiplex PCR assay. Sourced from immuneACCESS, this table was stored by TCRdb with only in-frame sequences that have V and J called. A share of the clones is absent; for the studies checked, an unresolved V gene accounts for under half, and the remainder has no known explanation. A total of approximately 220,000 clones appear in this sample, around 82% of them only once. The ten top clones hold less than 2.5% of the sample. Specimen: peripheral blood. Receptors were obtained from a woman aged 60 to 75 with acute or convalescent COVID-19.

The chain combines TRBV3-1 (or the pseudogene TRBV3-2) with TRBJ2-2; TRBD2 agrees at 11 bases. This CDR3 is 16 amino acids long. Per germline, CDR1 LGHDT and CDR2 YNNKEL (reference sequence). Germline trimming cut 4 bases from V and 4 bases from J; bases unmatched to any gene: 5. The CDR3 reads CASSLLAGGPTGELFF. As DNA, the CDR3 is TGTGCCAGCAGCCTATTAGCGGGGGGGCCCACCGGGGAGCTGTTTTTT.

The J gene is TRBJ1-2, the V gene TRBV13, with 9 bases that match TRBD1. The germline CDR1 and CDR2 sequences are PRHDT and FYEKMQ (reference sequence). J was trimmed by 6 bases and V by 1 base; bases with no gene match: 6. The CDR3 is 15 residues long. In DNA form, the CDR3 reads TGTGCCAGCAGCTTAGAGACAGGGGGGGCCCATGGCTACACCTTC. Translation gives CASSLETGGAHGYTF.

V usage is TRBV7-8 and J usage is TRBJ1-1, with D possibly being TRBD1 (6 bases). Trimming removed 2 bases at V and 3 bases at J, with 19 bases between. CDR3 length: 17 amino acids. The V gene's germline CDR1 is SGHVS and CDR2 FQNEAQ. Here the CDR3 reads CASSLRAGARVDTEAFF. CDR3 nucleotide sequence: TGTGCCAGCAGCTTAAGAGCAGGGGCGCGGGTAGACACTGAAGCTTTCTTT.

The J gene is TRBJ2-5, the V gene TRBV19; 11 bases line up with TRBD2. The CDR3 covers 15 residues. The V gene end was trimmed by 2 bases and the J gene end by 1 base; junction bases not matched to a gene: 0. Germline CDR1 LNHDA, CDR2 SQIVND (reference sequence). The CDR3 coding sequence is TGTGCCAGTAGTATAACTAGCGGGAGCCAAGAGACCCAGTACTTC. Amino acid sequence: CASSITSGSQETQYF.

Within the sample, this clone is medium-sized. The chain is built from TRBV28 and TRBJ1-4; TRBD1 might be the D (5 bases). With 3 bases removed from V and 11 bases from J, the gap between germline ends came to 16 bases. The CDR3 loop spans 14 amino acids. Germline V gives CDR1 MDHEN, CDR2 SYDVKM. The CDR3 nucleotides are TGTGCCAGCAGTTTGGGGGGGTACGGGCGGAAACTGTTTTTT. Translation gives CASSLGGYGRKLFF.

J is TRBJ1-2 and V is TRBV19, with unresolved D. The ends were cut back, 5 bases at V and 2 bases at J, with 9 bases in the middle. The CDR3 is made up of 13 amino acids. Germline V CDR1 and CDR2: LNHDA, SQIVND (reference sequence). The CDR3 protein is CASSRTSNYGYTF. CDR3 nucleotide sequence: TGTGCCAGTAGTCGGACTTCGAACTATGGCTACACCTTC.

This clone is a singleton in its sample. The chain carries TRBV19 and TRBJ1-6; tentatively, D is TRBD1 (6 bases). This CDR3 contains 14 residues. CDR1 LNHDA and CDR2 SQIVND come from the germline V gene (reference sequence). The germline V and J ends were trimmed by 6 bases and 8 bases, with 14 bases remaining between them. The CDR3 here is CASRRRDTHSPLHF. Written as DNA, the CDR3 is TGTGCCAGTAGGCGCCGGGACACACATTCACCCCTCCACTTT.

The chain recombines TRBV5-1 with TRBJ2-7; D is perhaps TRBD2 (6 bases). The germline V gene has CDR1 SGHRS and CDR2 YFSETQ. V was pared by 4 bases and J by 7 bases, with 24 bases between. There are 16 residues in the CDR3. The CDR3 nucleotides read TGCGCCAGCAGCCTCGTTCGGGACTCTTGGTTCGGTGAGCAGTACTTC. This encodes CASSLVRDSWFGEQYF.

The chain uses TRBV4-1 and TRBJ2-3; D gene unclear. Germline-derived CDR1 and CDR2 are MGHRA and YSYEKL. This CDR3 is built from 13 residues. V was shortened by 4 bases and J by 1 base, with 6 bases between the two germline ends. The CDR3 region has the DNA TGCGCCAGCAGCCGCGTAGGCACAGATACGCAGTATTTT. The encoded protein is CASSRVGTDTQYF.

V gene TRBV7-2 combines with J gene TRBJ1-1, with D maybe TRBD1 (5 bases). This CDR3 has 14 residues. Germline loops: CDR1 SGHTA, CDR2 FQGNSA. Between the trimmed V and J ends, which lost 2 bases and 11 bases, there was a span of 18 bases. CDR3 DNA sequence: TGTGCCAGCAGCTTATCCTGGTCGGGAGGGGAGGCTTTCTTT. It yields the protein CASSLSWSGGEAFF. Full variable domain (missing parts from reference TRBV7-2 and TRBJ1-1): GAGVSQSPSNKVTEKGKDVELRCDPISGHTALYWYRQSLGQGLEFLIYFQGNSAPDKSGLPSDRFSAERTGGSVSTLTIQRTQQEDSAVYLCASSLSWSGGEAFFGQGTRLTVV.

CDR3 region: CATAGPAHSGNTIYF. As DNA, the CDR3 is TGTGCCACCGCGGGGCCGGCTCACTCTGGAAACACCATATATTTT. The rearrangement links TRBV10-3 to TRBJ1-3; D perhaps matches TRBD1 (5 bases). The germline V gene has CDR1 ENHRY and CDR2 SYGVKD. The CDR3 is made up of 15 amino acids. Trimming took off 10 bases at V and 0 bases at J, with 16 bases between the two ends.

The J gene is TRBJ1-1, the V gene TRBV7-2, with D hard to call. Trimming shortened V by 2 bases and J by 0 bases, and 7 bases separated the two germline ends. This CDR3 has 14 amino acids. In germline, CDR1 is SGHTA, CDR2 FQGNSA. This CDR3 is CASSLKELNTEAFF. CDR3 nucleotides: TGTGCCAGCAGCTTAAAGGAGCTGAACACTGAAGCTTTCTTT.

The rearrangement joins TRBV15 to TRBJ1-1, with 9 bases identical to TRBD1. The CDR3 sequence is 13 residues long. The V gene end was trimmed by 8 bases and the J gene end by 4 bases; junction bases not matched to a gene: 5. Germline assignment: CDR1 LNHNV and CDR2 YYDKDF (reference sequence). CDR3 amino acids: CATAPQGATEAFF. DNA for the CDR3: TGTGCCACCGCACCACAGGGGGCCACTGAAGCTTTCTTT.

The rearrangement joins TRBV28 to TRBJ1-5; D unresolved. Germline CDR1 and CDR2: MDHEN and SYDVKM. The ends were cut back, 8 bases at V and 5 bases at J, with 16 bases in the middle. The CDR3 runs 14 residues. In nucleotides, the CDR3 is TGTGCCAGCGGCCTCTTGAACCCAGATCAGCCCCAGCATTTT. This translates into CASGLLNPDQPQHF.

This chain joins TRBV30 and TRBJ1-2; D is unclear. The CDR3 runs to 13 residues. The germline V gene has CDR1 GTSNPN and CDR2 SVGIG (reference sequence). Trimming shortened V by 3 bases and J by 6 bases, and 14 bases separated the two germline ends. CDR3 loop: CAWSLRSGHGYTF. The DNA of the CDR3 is TGTGCCTGGAGCTTGCGCAGCGGCCATGGCTACACCTTC.

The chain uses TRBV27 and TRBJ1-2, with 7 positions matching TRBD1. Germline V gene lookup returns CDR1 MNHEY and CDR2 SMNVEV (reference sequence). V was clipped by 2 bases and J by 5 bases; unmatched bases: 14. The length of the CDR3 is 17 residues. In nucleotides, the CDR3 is TGTGCCAGCAGTTTAGAGGCAGGGGGAAATAACAGATATGGCTACACCTTC. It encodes CASSLEAGGNNRYGYTF.

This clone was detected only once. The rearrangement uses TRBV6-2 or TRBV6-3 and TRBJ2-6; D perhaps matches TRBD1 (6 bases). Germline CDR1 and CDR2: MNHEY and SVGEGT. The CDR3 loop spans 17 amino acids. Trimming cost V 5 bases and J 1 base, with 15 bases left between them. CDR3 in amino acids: CASSTGQMTSGANVLTF. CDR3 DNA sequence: TGTGCCAGCAGTACCGGACAGATGACGTCTGGGGCCAACGTCCTGACTTTC.

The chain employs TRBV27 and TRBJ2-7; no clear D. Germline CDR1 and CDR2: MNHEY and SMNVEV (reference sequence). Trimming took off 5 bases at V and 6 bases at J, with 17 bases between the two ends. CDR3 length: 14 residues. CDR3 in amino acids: CASSAYTGGREQYF. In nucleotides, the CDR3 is TGTGCCAGCAGTGCATACACGGGTGGCCGCGAGCAGTACTTC.

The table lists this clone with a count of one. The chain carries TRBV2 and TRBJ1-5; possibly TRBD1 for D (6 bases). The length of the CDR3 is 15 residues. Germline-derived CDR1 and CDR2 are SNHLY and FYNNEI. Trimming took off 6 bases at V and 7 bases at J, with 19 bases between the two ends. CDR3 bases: TGTGCCAGCAGCGACAAAGGGGGGGAGAGACAGCCCCAGCATTTT. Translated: CASSDKGGERQPQHF.

CDR3 protein: CASSYGQGAPYGYTF. The CDR3 coding sequence is TGTGCCAGCAGTTATGGTCAGGGGGCGCCTTATGGCTACACCTTC. This chain joins TRBV6-5 and TRBJ1-2, with 8 nucleotides matching TRBD1. The CDR3 is 15 residues long. The V gene's germline CDR1 is MNHEY and CDR2 SVGAGI. V trimming: 3 bases; J trimming: 5 bases; junction bases outside the gene matches: 8.